These T cell receptor beta chains were read from a single sample in a study of cytomegalovirus exposure and HLA in healthy donors. Generated by immunoSEQ multiplex PCR, the TCRdb table keeps only in-frame clones and is missing some. In the table there are around 140,000 clones, 50% to 75% of which are singletons. Material for sequencing was PBMCs. All receptors come from a woman aged 40 to 49 in good health and CMV-seronegative. Both conserved end residues are part of each CDR3. A D gene is named only where the DNA matches it firmly. Clone size appears in some rows only: once, few, many, or a class for an expanded clone.

V gene	clone size	D gene	J gene	CDR3 DNA	CDR3 protein
TRBV29-1	few	TRBD1	TRBJ2-7	TGCAGCGTCCCAGGGGGCGTAGGACCCTACGAGCAGTACTTC	CSVPGGVGPYEQYF
TRBV6-6	-	-	TRBJ1-6	TGTGCCAGCAGTACCCAGCTGGCGCAGGCTTCACCCCTCCACTTT	CASSTQLAQASPLHF
TRBV5-4	-	TRBD2	TRBJ2-6	TGTGCCAGCAGCTCTGTAGCGGGGGGGCCGCGTTCTGGGGCCAACGTCCTGACTTTC	CASSSVAGGPRSGANVLTF
TRBV5-8	-	-	TRBJ2-2	TGTGCCAGCAGCTTCGGACAGTTAGGTGGCACCGGGGAGCTGTTTTTT	CASSFGQLGGTGELFF
TRBV18	-	-	TRBJ2-6	TGTGCCAGCTCACCGGCGGGGGCATCTGGGGCCAACGTCCTGACTTTC	CASSPAGASGANVLTF
TRBV7-2	-	TRBD2	TRBJ2-1	TGTGCCAGCAGCCGAGAGGGGCTAGCGGGAGGGAATGAGCAGTTCTTC	CASSREGLAGGNEQFF
TRBV5-1	-	-	TRBJ2-7	TGCGCCAGCAGGACGGGAAGTTTTTACGAGCAGTACTTC	CASRTGSFYEQYF
TRBV13	few	TRBD1	TRBJ2-4	TGTGCCAGCTCTTCCAGGGGGTATGCCAAAAACATTCAGTACTTC	CASSSRGYAKNIQYF
TRBV29-1	-	TRBD2	TRBJ2-5	TGCAGCGTTGTTACGGGACTAGCGGGGCAAGAGACCCAGTACTTC	CSVVTGLAGQETQYF
TRBV9	few	-	TRBJ2-2	TGTGCCAGCACCCGAACCGGGACTTCCCTTAACACCGGGGAGCTGTTTTTT	CASTRTGTSLNTGELFF
TRBV4-2	-	-	TRBJ1-5	TGTGCCAGCAGCCAAGATCAGGTTGAGGGTTTCAAGCCCCAGCATTTT	CASSQDQVEGFKPQHF
TRBV4-1	-	TRBD2	TRBJ2-1	TGCGCCAGCAGCCGCCGACTAGCGGGGGGGCCGAAGTCCTACAATGAGCAGTTCTTC	CASSRRLAGGPKSYNEQFF
TRBV2	-	-	TRBJ2-3	TGTGCCAGCAGCCCCCGGGGGTTTAGCACAGATACGCAGTATTTT	CASSPRGFSTDTQYF
TRBV5-4	-	TRBD1	TRBJ1-3	TGTGCCAGCAGCGCTTTGACAGGGGTCGGAAACACCATATATTTT	CASSALTGVGNTIYF
TRBV29-1	-	TRBD1	TRBJ1-2	TGCAGCGTCGACCCGGGACAGAACTATGGCTACACCTTC	CSVDPGQNYGYTF
TRBV6-1	few	-	TRBJ2-7	TGTGCCAGCAGTGGACAGGAGCGCGACGAGCAGTACTTC	CASSGQERDEQYF
TRBV27	-	TRBD1	TRBJ1-5	TGTGCCAGCAGAAAGGGGGCCTCCCAGCCCCAGCATTTT	CASRKGASQPQHF
TRBV6-5	-	TRBD1	TRBJ1-5	TGTGCCAGCAGTTACACCCGGACAGGGAGGCAGCCCCAGCATTTT	CASSYTRTGRQPQHF
TRBV19	once	-	TRBJ1-1	TGTGCCAGTAGTTGGGGAGGTGCTGAAGCTTTCTTT	CASSWGGAEAFF
TRBV5-1	-	-	TRBJ1-1	TGCGCCAGCAGCCCCGGGGTGGGCCTTGCTTTCTTT	CASSPGVGLAFF
TRBV7-2	-	TRBD2	TRBJ2-7	TGTGCCAGCAGCTTAGGTCGGGGGGGATACGAGCAGTACTTC	CASSLGRGGYEQYF
TRBV4-3	-	-	TRBJ2-7	TGCGCCAGCAGCCAAGAATCACAGCACTCCTCCTACGAGCAGTACTTC	CASSQESQHSSYEQYF
TRBV30	-	TRBD1	TRBJ1-5	TGTGCCTGGAGCAGGGGGCAGTTTGGGGATCAGCCCCAGCATTTT	CAWSRGQFGDQPQHF
TRBV18	-	-	TRBJ2-2	TGTGCCAGCTCACCCTTGAACACCGGGGAGCTGTTTTTT	CASSPLNTGELFF
TRBV12-5	once	TRBD1	TRBJ1-6	TGTGCTAGTGGCTGGGGACAGGGCAATTCACCCCTCCACTTT	CASGWGQGNSPLHF
TRBV11-2	-	TRBD1	TRBJ2-5	TGTGCCAGCAGCTCGGGTCCGGGACAGGGAAGTAGAGAGACCCAGTACTTC	CASSSGPGQGSRETQYF
TRBV7-8	-	TRBD1	TRBJ1-2	TGTGCCAGCAGCATCGACAGGGCGGGTGGCTACACCTTC	CASSIDRAGGYTF
TRBV5-4	-	-	TRBJ2-3	TGTGCCAGCAGCCCGCACCCCCAGGGACTCACAGATACGCAGTATTTT	CASSPHPQGLTDTQYF
TRBV4-3	-	-	TRBJ1-1	TGCGCCAGCAGCCAAGTTTCTAACACTGAAGCTTTCTTT	CASSQVSNTEAFF
TRBV4-1	few	-	TRBJ1-5	TGCGCCAGCAGCCAAGAATCAGGTGGGCAGCCCCAGCATTTT	CASSQESGGQPQHF
TRBV5-1	-	TRBD1	TRBJ1-1	TGCGCCAGCAGCTTCCTTCCTTTTGACAGGGGGGGTACTGAAGCTTTCTTT	CASSFLPFDRGGTEAFF
TRBV7-2	-	-	TRBJ1-1	TGTGCCAGCACTGGCGGGACGAACGGGGAAGCTTTCTTT	CASTGGTNGEAFF
TRBV19	-	-	TRBJ2-3	TGTGCCAGTAGTATGAGAGACAGGCCCACAGATACGCAGTATTTT	CASSMRDRPTDTQYF
TRBV6-5	-	TRBD1	TRBJ2-7	TGTGCCAGCAAACGGAGGGACAGGGGTGCCGAGCAGTACTTC	CASKRRDRGAEQYF
TRBV5-1	-	-	TRBJ2-2	TGCGCCAGCAGCCGTTGGGAACAGGGAAACGGGGAGCTGTTTTTT	CASSRWEQGNGELFF
TRBV4-1	-	TRBD2	TRBJ2-1	TGCGCCAGCAGCCCCGATGGTAGCGGGTTGTTCTTC	CASSPDGSGLFF
TRBV4-1	few	-	TRBJ1-1	TGCGCCAGCAGCCAGGAGGCAGGAGGAAGAACTTTCTTT	CASSQEAGGRTFF
TRBV18	few	-	TRBJ1-4	TGTGCCAGCTCACCGGACAGCTATAATGAAAAACTGTTTTTT	CASSPDSYNEKLFF
TRBV11-2	-	-	TRBJ1-6	TGTGCCAGCAGCTTAGAATCGGGGAATTGGTCACCCCTCCACTTT	CASSLESGNWSPLHF
TRBV7-9	-	-	TRBJ2-5	TGTGCCAGCAGCTTAGGATCAGGCCTACAAGAGACCCAGTACTTC	CASSLGSGLQETQYF
TRBV2	-	TRBD2	TRBJ2-5	TGTGCCAGCAGTGAACGACTAGCGGTTGTTTGGACCCAGTACTTC	CASSERLAVVWTQYF
TRBV5-8	-	TRBD1	TRBJ1-4	TGTGCCAGCAGCTTGGGTCAGGACAGGAGTTCTGAAAAACTGTTTTTT	CASSLGQDRSSEKLFF
TRBV27	-	TRBD2	TRBJ2-3	TGTGCCAGCAGTTTAGCGGGGGGGCCCCGCACAGATACGCAGTATTTT	CASSLAGGPRTDTQYF
TRBV18	-	-	TRBJ1-1	TGTGCCAGCTCACCCCTGGACAGGAACACTGAAGCTTTCTTT	CASSPLDRNTEAFF
TRBV4-3	-	TRBD1	TRBJ1-1	TGCGCCAGCAGCCAAGTCAGGGGGATGAACACTGAAGCTTTCTTT	CASSQVRGMNTEAFF
TRBV11-2	once	TRBD1	TRBJ1-5	TGTGCCAGCAGCATCGACAGGGATCAGCCCCAGCATTTT	CASSIDRDQPQHF
TRBV5-6	-	-	TRBJ2-7	TGTGCCAGCAGCTTGGTTACAGGAACCGGTGGGGAGCAGTACTTC	CASSLVTGTGGEQYF
TRBV7-3	few	TRBD1	TRBJ1-1	TGTGCCAGCAGCTTAAGACAGGGGACTGAAGCTTTCTTT	CASSLRQGTEAFF
TRBV6-1	-	TRBD1	TRBJ1-2	TGTGCCAGCAGGGGACAGGGTCGGGGCTACACCTTC	CASRGQGRGYTF
TRBV7-6	few	TRBD2	TRBJ2-3	TGTGCCAGCAGCTTGAGCGGGGGTACTTTGTATTTT	CASSLSGGTLYF